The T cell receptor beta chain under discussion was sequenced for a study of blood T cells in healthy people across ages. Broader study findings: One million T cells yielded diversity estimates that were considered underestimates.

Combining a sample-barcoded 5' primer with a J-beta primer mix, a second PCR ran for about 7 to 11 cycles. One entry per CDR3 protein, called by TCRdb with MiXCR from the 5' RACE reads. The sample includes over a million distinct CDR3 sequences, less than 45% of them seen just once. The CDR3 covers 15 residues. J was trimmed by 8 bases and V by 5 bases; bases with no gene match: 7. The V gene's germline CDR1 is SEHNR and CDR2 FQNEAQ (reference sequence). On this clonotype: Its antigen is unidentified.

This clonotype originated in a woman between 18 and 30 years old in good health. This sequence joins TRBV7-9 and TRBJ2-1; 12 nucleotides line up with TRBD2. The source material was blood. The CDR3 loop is CASSPSGGATDEQFF. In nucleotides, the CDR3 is TGTGCCAGCAGCCCTAGCGGGGGGGCCACGGATGAGCAGTTCTTC.